The text below deals with one T cell receptor beta chain. This clone was picked up a small number of times. This receptor's antigen is unknown. No clone much larger than this one lies a single base away; base qualities are absent. The sample originates from a study of shared clonotypes between healthy human individuals (dated by TCRdb to the early 2020s). Broadly, across the study: The cohort comprised a couple of women and a few men aged 18 to 49 years. To estimate repertoire size and how much clonotype sharing occurs between individuals, the study deeply sequenced the blood TCR repertoires of roughly 5 healthy adults. Per donor, three plates each were used for CD4 naive and CD4 memory, two for CD8 naive, and one for CD8 memory. Per donor, leukapheresis produced somewhere between about 0.9 and 9.5 billion PBMCs. Different laboratories and diverse techniques were used to prepare libraries and sequence TCR repertoires, to increase sequencing depth and limit assay-specific biases. What the study reported, not specific to this receptor: When several donors were compared, the shared fraction of clonotypes was 5% to 6.5% for naive CD4, roughly 3.3% for naive CD8, roughly 2.5% for memory CD4, and 0.3% to 0.5% for memory CD8. The small number of donors limited the genetic and exposure-history diversity represented. Pairwise subsampling led to the expectation that sequencing depth would affect the degree of clonotype sharing among donors. Compared with non-shared clonotypes, clonotypes shared by all four sorted-subset donors had higher generation probabilities. Even with the large sequencing depth, rarefaction of the sorted-subset datasets indicated that sequencing was incomplete. Larger estimated clonotype richness was generally found for naive subsets than for memory subsets. Sampling was restricted to blood, and TCR repertoires in tissue are likely to differ from TCR repertoires in blood.

Healthy HIV-negative adults with no recently reported acute infections or vaccinations were included as donors. All donors were Caucasian adults living in Nashville, Tennessee, USA. CD4+ T cells were enriched by magnetic negative selection, after which naive cells were positively selected on CD45RA and the negative fraction was taken as the memory subset. Blood was collected by leukapheresis, and PBMCs were isolated by Ficoll-Histopaque density gradient centrifugation and then cryopreserved in liquid nitrogen vapor phase. Analytical flow cytometry was used to check the purity and quantity of every magnetically sorted T cell population. From each sorted fraction, genomic DNA was isolated and quantified by UV absorbance on a Nanodrop 2000c. Clipping removes 4 bases from V and 5 bases from J, with 4 as the unmatched junction base count. Including cysteine and phenylalanine, the CDR3 has 14 amino acids. The read is trimmed to its CDR3 DNA, 42 bases read in frame from base 1. Sequences SNHLY (CDR1) and FYNNEI (CDR2) are obtained from the germline V gene.

Using the deep immunoSEQ assay, TCR CDR3 regions were amplified from genomic DNA by multiplex PCR. For each cell subset, the extracted genomic DNA was distributed evenly across all wells of several immunoSEQ 96-well plates, and each plate served as one replicate. For sorted subsets, 200 ng of genomic DNA, equivalent to around 29,000 T cell genomes, went into each replicate PCR. Purified libraries were quantified with a Qubit 3.0 fluorometer, sized on a Bioanalyzer 2100, and re-quantified with the KAPA Library Quantification kit. Each immunoSEQ 96-well plate was sequenced on its own single-read 150-cycle Illumina NextSeq 550 flow cell. From the authors' description of their analysis: Because the immunoSEQ output included only junctional sequences and no quality scores, the filtering could not be the same as the filtering used for full-length reads. Sequences were annotated with PyIR, a Python wrapper for IgBLAST v1.9, using IMGT germline references to assign V/J genes and CDR3. Reads with weak V/J assignments (E-value above 1e-6), missing CDR3, stop codons, out-of-frame junctions, or ambiguous translated residues were removed. V3J clonotypes were defined as sequences sharing an identical inferred V gene, J gene, and CDR3 amino acid sequence. The percentage overlap between two repertoires was calculated by dividing the number of shared unique clonotypes by the size of the smaller repertoire. RTK rarefaction, the Chao1 estimator, and Recon v2.1 estimates of unobserved clonotypes were used to assess repertoire richness. OLGA was used to compute generation probabilities for all TCRbeta clonotypes that the gDNA method yielded from a few donors. The source is immuneACCESS, and TCRdb retained only in-frame sequences with V and J called. Part of the clones is not carried over; for the studies checked, unresolved V genes explain less than half of this, and the remainder is unexplained. V, J and clone size derive from that table, while D and trimming were established from the DNA sequence. The sample has over 850,000 clones on record, 75% to 80% of them singletons. Around 0.6% of the sample belongs to the ten largest clones.

The chain employs TRBV2 and TRBJ2-3, and TRBD2 aligns with 9 junction nucleotides. The TCR sequence derives from a man in his late teens or twenties in good health. Some clones in this sample may be carry-over from other donors' samples. What was sequenced was memory CD4+ T cells from PBMCs. Per the publication, the cell subset or site label means: CD45RA-negative fraction. The CDR3: CASSVRGREDTQYF. Read as DNA, the sequence is TGTGCCAGCAGTGTTCGCGGGAGGGAAGATACGCAGTATTTT.